This section outlines one T cell receptor beta chain sequence together with its context. Its antigen is undetermined. Only in-frame clones appear in the TCRdb table, and some are missing; sequencing was by immunoSEQ multiplex PCR. Here the sample spans 65,000 to 95,000 clones, around 90% being singletons. The data derive from a study of OX40 agonist ivuxolimab in advanced cancers. General observations from the study: Circulating CD4+ and CD8+ T cells showed clonal expansion by week 6 at 0.1 to 3.0 mg/kg.

The clonotype was recovered from an adult with an advanced solid tumor such as melanoma, head and neck, liver or kidney cancer. Sequencing used CD4+ or CD8+ T cells sorted from blood, obtained in a trial of the OX40 agonist ivuxolimab.

CDR3 residues: CASIPSGRTGHTEAFF. CDR3 in DNA: TGTGCCAGTATTCCCTCGGGCCGGACAGGGCACACTGAAGCTTTCTTT. The chain employs TRBV19 and TRBJ1-1, with TRBD1 matching 8 bases. The CDR3 has 16 amino acids. V was pared by 7 bases and J by 3 bases, with 13 bases of the junction left unmatched. In germline, CDR1 is LNHDA, CDR2 SQIVND (reference sequence).